A single sample is the source of the 25 T cell receptor beta chains below, sequenced in a study of blood T cells in healthy people across ages. Using a J-beta primer mix together with a sample-barcoded 5' primer, a second PCR was run for about 7 to 12 cycles. TCRdb ran MiXCR on the 5' RACE reads and lists one entry per CDR3 protein. In the table there are over 700,000 distinct CDR3 sequences, roughly 25% of which are singletons. The same data also went into a second study, on T cells of mothers and their children.

Sequencing was performed on blood. These receptors were collected from a boy aged 5-17 years in good health.

The rearrangement uses TRBV12-3 or TRBV12-4 and TRBJ2-1, with 8 bases that match TRBD1. The CDR3 has 16 residues. After removal of 4 bases from V and 10 bases from J, the junction contained 15 bases not matched to a gene. CDR3 region: CASSSPRTGPTREQFF. CDR3 DNA sequence: TGTGCCAGCAGTTCCCCGCGGACAGGGCCTACACGGGAGCAGTTCTTC.

In this sample, this clonotype turned up a few times. The chain links TRBV6-2 or TRBV6-3 to TRBJ2-5; D call uncertain. V lost 0 bases and J lost 2, with 7 bases in between. This CDR3 spans 14 amino acids. The V gene's germline CDR1 is MNHEY and CDR2 SVGEGT. CDR3 region: CASSYSRLQETQYF. The CDR3 nucleotides are TGTGCCAGCAGTTACTCGAGGCTTCAAGAGACCCAGTACTTC.

This clonotype has just a few counts. The chain is built from TRBV7-2 and TRBJ2-7; D is uncertain. The length of the CDR3 is 15 residues. Germline-derived CDR1 and CDR2 are SGHTA and FQGNSA. V was cut by 5 bases and J by 3 bases, with 17 bases left in between. In DNA, the CDR3 is TGTGCCAGCAGCCCGCACTCAGCGACCGACTACGAGCAGTACTTC. It specifies CASSPHSATDYEQYF.

This clonotype occurred a few times. The chain combines TRBV7-9 with TRBJ2-5, with a tentative D call TRBD2 (6 bases). TRBJ2-7 explains the end of the DNA better; the J call may be wrong. The germline V gene encodes CDR1 SEHNR and CDR2 FQNEAQ (reference sequence). The CDR3 length is 14 residues. As DNA, the CDR3 is TGTGCCAGCAGCCCATTAGCGGACCACTACGAGCAGTACTTC. The encoded protein is CASSPLADHYEQYF.

The chain employs TRBV12-3 or TRBV12-4 and TRBJ2-1, with D possibly TRBD1 on 6 matching bases. V gave up 5 bases and J gave up 7 bases, with 15 bases separating them. CDR3 length equals 14 residues. The CDR3 loop reads CASSRDTSGNEQFF. Written as DNA, the CDR3 is TGTGCCAGCAGTAGGGACACCTCGGGTAATGAGCAGTTCTTC.

This clonotype was found a few times. The chain recombines TRBV2 with TRBJ2-2, with 8 bases matching TRBD2. The CDR3 consists of 15 residues. V gave up 6 bases and J gave up 1 base; unmatched junction bases: 4. Germline lookup yields CDR1 SNHLY and CDR2 FYNNEI. CDR3 sequence: CASRISGKNTGELFF. CDR3 coding DNA: TGTGCCAGCAGAATTAGCGGGAAGAACACCGGGGAGCTGTTTTTT.

J is TRBJ2-1 and V is TRBV7-9; tentatively, D is TRBD2 (6 bases). Germline lookup yields CDR1 SEHNR and CDR2 FQNEAQ (reference sequence). With 3 bases removed from V and 4 bases from J, the gap between germline ends came to 13 bases. This CDR3 is 15 amino acids long. CDR3 in DNA: TGTGCCAGCAGCTTGGAGGGAGCCTCGTACAATGAGCAGTTCTTC. Amino acids: CASSLEGASYNEQFF.

CDR3: CASSLGVSSYNSPLHF. The CDR3 region has the DNA TGTGCCAGCAGTTTGGGGGTTAGCTCCTATAATTCACCCCTCCACTTT. The chain combines TRBV28 with TRBJ1-6; D perhaps matches TRBD1 (5 bases). The CDR3 consists of 16 residues. V was shortened by 3 bases and J by 0 bases, with 9 bases between the two germline ends. Germline V lookup: CDR1 MDHEN, CDR2 SYDVKM. The complete variable domain, with remaining parts taken from reference TRBV28 and TRBJ1-6, reads DVKVTQSSRYLVKRTGEKVFLECVQDMDHENMFWYRQDPGLGLRLIYFSYDVKMKEKGDIPEGYSVSREKKERFSLILESASTNQTSMYLCASSLGVSSYNSPLHFGNGTRLTVT.

This clonotype was found many times. The chain employs TRBV28 and TRBJ2-7; no reliable D call. Germline CDR1 reads MDHEN; CDR2 reads SYDVKM. CDR3 length equals 12 residues. V dropped 6 bases and J dropped 3 bases, with 9 bases sitting between them. The CDR3 DNA reads as TGTGCCAGCAGCTACACGGGCTACGAGCAGTACTTC. Translating gives CASSYTGYEQYF.

This clonotype has more than one count but fewer than ten. This chain joins TRBV6-4 and TRBJ2-1; a possible D gene is TRBD1 (6 bases). Per the germline V gene, CDR1 is MRHNA and CDR2 is SNTAGT. Deletions cut 10 bases from V and 5 bases from J, with 15 bases between. The CDR3 runs 13 residues. The CDR3 DNA follows: TGTGCCACGGGTTGGGGGCCGAACAATGAGCAGTTCTTC. This encodes CATGWGPNNEQFF.

This clonotype was counted a few times. The chain is built from TRBV27 and TRBJ1-2; 10 nucleotides align to TRBD1. Germline values: CDR1 MNHEY, CDR2 SMNVEV (reference sequence). V gave up 5 bases and J gave up 5 bases; unmatched junction bases: 11. The CDR3 covers 16 residues. In DNA, the CDR3 is TGTGCCAGCAGTGCCTTACTTGCGGGACAGGGGTATGGCTACACCTTC. Translated: CASSALLAGQGYGYTF.

This chain uses TRBV11-3 with TRBJ2-1, with 7 bases lining up with TRBD2. The CDR3 is 18 residues long. CDR1 and CDR2 (germline): SGHNT, YENEEA. The ends lost 0 bases at V and 4 bases at J; junction bases unmatched: 12. CDR3 protein: CASSLEAQTSHPYNEQFF. CDR3 DNA sequence: TGTGCCAGCAGCTTAGAGGCCCAGACTAGCCATCCGTACAATGAGCAGTTCTTC.

This chain connects TRBV7-9 to TRBJ2-1; 7 nucleotides match TRBD2. Germline V gives CDR1 SEHNR, CDR2 FQNEAQ (reference sequence). The CDR3 spans 16 residues. After removal of 2 bases from V and 8 bases from J, the junction contained 12 bases not matched to a gene. CDR3 region: CASSLNRGRAVDEQFF. CDR3 nucleotides: TGTGCCAGCAGCTTAAACCGTGGGAGGGCAGTCGATGAGCAGTTCTTC.

This clonotype was detected only a few times. V usage is TRBV20-1 and J usage is TRBJ1-2; D might be TRBD1 (6 bases). V gave up 3 bases and J gave up 4 bases, with 21 bases separating them. CDR1 is DFQATT and CDR2 is SNEGSKA in the germline V gene (reference sequence). The CDR3 sequence is 16 residues long. The CDR3 reads CSASPAGAPSGYGYTF. In DNA form, the CDR3 reads TGCAGTGCTAGTCCGGCAGGGGCACCCTCGGGCTATGGCTACACCTTC.

The V and J genes are TRBV29-1 and TRBJ2-2, with D perhaps matching TRBD1 (5 bases). The CDR3 contains 14 residues. V was pared by 1 base and J by 4 bases, with 10 bases between. Germline loops: CDR1 SQVTM, CDR2 ANQGSEA. The CDR3 DNA sequence: TGCAGCGTTGAAGGTCAGGACACCACCGGGGAGCTGTTTTTT. It encodes CSVEGQDTTGELFF.

This clonotype was detected a few times. The chain is built from TRBV6-5 and TRBJ2-5, with 9 bases matching TRBD2. V lost 11 bases to trimming and J lost 5 bases; unmatched junction nucleotides: 15. Germline CDR1 is MNHEY and CDR2 is SVGAGI. The CDR3 totals 15 residues. CDR3: CAASWAGGPGETQYF. The CDR3 DNA reads as TGTGCCGCATCTTGGGCGGGAGGGCCGGGTGAGACCCAGTACTTC.

The table lists this clonotype with a few counts. The chain is built from TRBV28 and TRBJ2-6; possibly TRBD1 for D (6 bases). The germline CDR1 and CDR2 sequences are MDHEN and SYDVKM. V lost 2 bases and J lost 3, with 11 bases in between. The CDR3 is made up of 16 amino acids. Here the CDR3 reads CASSLMGADGANVLTF. The CDR3 DNA follows: TGTGCCAGCAGTTTAATGGGGGCAGATGGGGCCAACGTCCTGACTTTC.

There are a few counts of this clonotype. The rearrangement links TRBV7-8 to TRBJ1-4; D gene uncertain. This CDR3 region has 13 residues. Germline-derived CDR1 and CDR2 are SGHVS and FQNEAQ. Trimming pared 3 bases from V and 6 bases from J, leaving 8 bases between. This chain's CDR3 is CASSFGVDEKLFF. The CDR3 DNA reads as TGTGCCAGCAGCTTTGGGGTGGATGAAAAACTGTTTTTT. Using reference TRBV7-8 and TRBJ1-4 for the parts outside the CDR3, the full variable domain is GAGVSQSPRYKVAKRGQDVALRCDPISGHVSLFWYQQALGQGPEFLTYFQNEAQLDKSGLPSDRFFAERPEGSVSTLKIQRTQQEDSAVYLCASSFGVDEKLFFGSGTQLSVL.

There are a few counts of this clonotype. The junction differs from germline at one of its ends, possibly a read error. The CDR3, as DNA: TGTGCCAGCAGCTTTTCCGCGGACTTGGTTTTT. Translated: CASSFSADLVF. The rearrangement joins TRBV5-6 to TRBJ1-4; D is unclear. The CDR3 runs 11 residues. Germline V gives CDR1 SGHDT, CDR2 YYEEEE.

J is TRBJ2-1 and V is TRBV27; perhaps TRBD2 as D (6 bases). CDR3 length equals 15 residues. The ends were cut back, 5 bases at V and 5 bases at J, with 16 bases in the middle. From germline, CDR1 is MNHEY and CDR2 SMNVEV (reference sequence). CDR3 residues: CASSPWGGEDNEQFF. Written as DNA, the CDR3 is TGTGCCAGCAGTCCCTGGGGAGGAGAGGACAATGAGCAGTTCTTC.

This clonotype was seen once. This chain links TRBV6-6 with TRBJ2-6; D not resolved. Germline V lookup: CDR1 MNHNY, CDR2 SVGAGI (reference sequence). The CDR3 is 14 amino acids. The ends were cut back, 5 bases at V and 3 bases at J, with 8 bases in the middle. CDR3 residues: CASSAKGGANVLTF. CDR3 sequence (DNA): TGTGCCAGCAGTGCCAAAGGTGGGGCCAACGTCCTGACTTTC.

This clonotype showed up just a few times. An end of the junction does not agree with germline; a read error may underlie this. The rearrangement joins TRBV7-7 to TRBJ2-7; D gene ambiguous. The CDR3 covers 14 residues. Germline V CDR1 and CDR2: SSHAT, FNYEAQ (reference sequence). This CDR3 reads CASSPSMSSYEQYF. The CDR3 nucleotides are TGTGCTAGCAGCCCCTCGATGAGCTCCTACGAGCAGTACTTC.

This clonotype was observed a few times. The chain has TRBV2 and TRBJ1-1; 9 bases are shared with TRBD1. V lost 8 bases to trimming and J lost 4 bases; unmatched junction nucleotides: 8. Germline assignment: CDR1 SNHLY and CDR2 FYNNEI. The CDR3 is 14 residues long. The DNA of the CDR3 is TGTGCCAGCGGGGGACAGGGTTTCGGCACTGAAGCTTTCTTT. As protein: CASGGQGFGTEAFF.

This clonotype showed up just a few times. The chain combines TRBV20-1 with TRBJ2-7; TRBD2 might be the D (5 bases). Trimming removed 8 bases at V and 0 bases at J, with 14 bases between. The CDR3 covers 13 residues. Germline V gene sequence: CDR1 DFQATT, CDR2 SNEGSKA (reference sequence). CDR3 DNA sequence: TGCAGTCTTTCCGGGGATCCCTCCTACGAGCAGTACTTC. It codes for CSLSGDPSYEQYF.

This clonotype was observed a few times. This sequence joins TRBV29-1 and TRBJ2-6; D is perhaps TRBD2 (5 bases). Trimming stripped 4 bases from V and 0 bases from J, with 10 bases between. CDR1 SQVTM and CDR2 ANQGSEA come from the germline V gene. This CDR3 is 15 amino acids long. The CDR3 nucleotides read TGCAGCGTTGGGTTTGGGAGCTCTGGGGCCAACGTCCTGACTTTC. It encodes CSVGFGSSGANVLTF.